The 8 T cell receptor beta chains listed next were all sequenced from one sample in a study of shared clonotypes between healthy human individuals. The data were produced by immunoSEQ multiplex PCR, yet TCRdb's version contains in-frame clones alone and is incomplete. The sample lists 2 million to 2.5 million clones, 90% to 96% occurring once. The specimen was naive CD4+ T cells sorted from blood. Subset noted: CD45RA+ positively selected. The receptors stem from a man aged 18 to 30 in good health.

The V gene is TRBV6-1, the J gene TRBJ2-1, with TRBD2 matching 9 bases. CDR1 is MNHNS, CDR2 SASEGT, per germline. The CDR3 extends over 14 amino acids. V dropped 10 bases and J dropped 8; count of bases not matched to a gene: 12. The CDR3 sequence is CATESGGTVYEQFF. The CDR3, as DNA: TGTGCCACGGAGAGCGGGGGGACTGTCTATGAGCAGTTCTTC.

J is TRBJ1-6 and V is TRBV7-2; the D is unclear. Germline V lookup: CDR1 SGHTA, CDR2 FQGNSA. The CDR3 length is 18 residues. Trimming removed 5 bases at V and 0 bases at J, with 17 bases between. The CDR3, as DNA: TGTGCCAGCAGCCCCAGGCGGGCTGAAAGCTCCTATAATTCACCCCTCCACTTT. Amino acids: CASSPRRAESSYNSPLHF.

The rearrangement joins TRBV2 to TRBJ1-5; D is unresolved. V lost 5 bases and J 4 bases, leaving 12 bases between the germline ends. The CDR3 runs 14 residues. The germline gives CDR1 SNHLY, CDR2 FYNNEI. The CDR3 protein is CASSRAGSNQPQHF. DNA of the CDR3: TGTGCCAGCAGTCGGGCGGGGTCTAATCAGCCCCAGCATTTT.

The CDR3 region is CASSPYGGPRGDTQYF. CDR3 DNA sequence: TGTGCCAGCAGTCCCTATGGAGGGCCGAGGGGGGATACGCAGTATTTT. The chain has TRBV27 and TRBJ2-3, with D possibly called TRBD1 or TRBD2 (6 bases each). This CDR3 is built from 16 residues. The germline gives CDR1 MNHEY, CDR2 SMNVEV (reference sequence). V lost 5 bases and J 6 bases, leaving 21 bases between the germline ends.

The rearrangement joins TRBV5-1 to TRBJ2-3, with no clear D. Germline CDR1 is SGHRS and CDR2 is YFSETQ. There are 17 residues in the CDR3. V gave up 1 base and J gave up 1 base, with 16 bases separating them. This chain's CDR3 is CASSLFGPATGTDTQYF. In DNA form, the CDR3 reads TGCGCCAGCAGCTTGTTCGGGCCCGCAACAGGCACAGATACGCAGTATTTT. The full variable domain, with the rest looked up from reference TRBV5-1 and TRBJ2-3, is KAGVTQTPRYLIKTRGQQVTLSCSPISGHRSVSWYQQTPGQGLQFLFEYFSETQRNKGNFPGRFSGRQFSNSRSEMNVSTLELGDSALYLCASSLFGPATGTDTQYFGPGTRLTVL.

This chain connects TRBV30 to TRBJ1-4; the D gene is possibly TRBD1 (6 bases). V lost 2 bases to trimming and J lost 3 bases, with 7 bases between them. The germline gives CDR1 GTSNPN, CDR2 SVGIG (reference sequence). This CDR3 has 13 amino acids. CDR3 DNA sequence: TGTGCCTGGAGTACAGGGCCTAATGAAAAACTGTTTTTT. Translation gives CAWSTGPNEKLFF.

The CDR3 loop reads CASSQSSGTNYGYTF. The CDR3 bases are TGCGCCAGCAGCCAATCGTCTGGGACAAACTATGGCTACACCTTC. This rearrangement joins TRBV4-1 to TRBJ1-2, with D perhaps TRBD1 (6 bases). Germline CDR1 and CDR2: MGHRA and YSYEKL. This CDR3 is 15 amino acids long. V lost 2 bases to trimming and J lost 2 bases, with 12 bases between them.

The chain is built from TRBV7-8 and TRBJ1-2; 9 bases line up with TRBD1. CDR1 and CDR2 from the germline V gene are SGHVS and FQNEAQ. The CDR3 sequence is 15 residues long. V was clipped by 7 bases and J by 10 bases; unmatched bases: 16. In DNA, the CDR3 is TGTGCCAGCACCCGCTCGGGACAGGGTTCATACGACTACACCTTC. The encoded protein is CASTRSGQGSYDYTF. Supplemented by reference TRBV7-8 and TRBJ1-2, the full variable domain reads GAGVSQSPRYKVAKRGQDVALRCDPISGHVSLFWYQQALGQGPEFLTYFQNEAQLDKSGLPSDRFFAERPEGSVSTLKIQRTQQEDSAVYLCASTRSGQGSYDYTFGSGTRLTVV.